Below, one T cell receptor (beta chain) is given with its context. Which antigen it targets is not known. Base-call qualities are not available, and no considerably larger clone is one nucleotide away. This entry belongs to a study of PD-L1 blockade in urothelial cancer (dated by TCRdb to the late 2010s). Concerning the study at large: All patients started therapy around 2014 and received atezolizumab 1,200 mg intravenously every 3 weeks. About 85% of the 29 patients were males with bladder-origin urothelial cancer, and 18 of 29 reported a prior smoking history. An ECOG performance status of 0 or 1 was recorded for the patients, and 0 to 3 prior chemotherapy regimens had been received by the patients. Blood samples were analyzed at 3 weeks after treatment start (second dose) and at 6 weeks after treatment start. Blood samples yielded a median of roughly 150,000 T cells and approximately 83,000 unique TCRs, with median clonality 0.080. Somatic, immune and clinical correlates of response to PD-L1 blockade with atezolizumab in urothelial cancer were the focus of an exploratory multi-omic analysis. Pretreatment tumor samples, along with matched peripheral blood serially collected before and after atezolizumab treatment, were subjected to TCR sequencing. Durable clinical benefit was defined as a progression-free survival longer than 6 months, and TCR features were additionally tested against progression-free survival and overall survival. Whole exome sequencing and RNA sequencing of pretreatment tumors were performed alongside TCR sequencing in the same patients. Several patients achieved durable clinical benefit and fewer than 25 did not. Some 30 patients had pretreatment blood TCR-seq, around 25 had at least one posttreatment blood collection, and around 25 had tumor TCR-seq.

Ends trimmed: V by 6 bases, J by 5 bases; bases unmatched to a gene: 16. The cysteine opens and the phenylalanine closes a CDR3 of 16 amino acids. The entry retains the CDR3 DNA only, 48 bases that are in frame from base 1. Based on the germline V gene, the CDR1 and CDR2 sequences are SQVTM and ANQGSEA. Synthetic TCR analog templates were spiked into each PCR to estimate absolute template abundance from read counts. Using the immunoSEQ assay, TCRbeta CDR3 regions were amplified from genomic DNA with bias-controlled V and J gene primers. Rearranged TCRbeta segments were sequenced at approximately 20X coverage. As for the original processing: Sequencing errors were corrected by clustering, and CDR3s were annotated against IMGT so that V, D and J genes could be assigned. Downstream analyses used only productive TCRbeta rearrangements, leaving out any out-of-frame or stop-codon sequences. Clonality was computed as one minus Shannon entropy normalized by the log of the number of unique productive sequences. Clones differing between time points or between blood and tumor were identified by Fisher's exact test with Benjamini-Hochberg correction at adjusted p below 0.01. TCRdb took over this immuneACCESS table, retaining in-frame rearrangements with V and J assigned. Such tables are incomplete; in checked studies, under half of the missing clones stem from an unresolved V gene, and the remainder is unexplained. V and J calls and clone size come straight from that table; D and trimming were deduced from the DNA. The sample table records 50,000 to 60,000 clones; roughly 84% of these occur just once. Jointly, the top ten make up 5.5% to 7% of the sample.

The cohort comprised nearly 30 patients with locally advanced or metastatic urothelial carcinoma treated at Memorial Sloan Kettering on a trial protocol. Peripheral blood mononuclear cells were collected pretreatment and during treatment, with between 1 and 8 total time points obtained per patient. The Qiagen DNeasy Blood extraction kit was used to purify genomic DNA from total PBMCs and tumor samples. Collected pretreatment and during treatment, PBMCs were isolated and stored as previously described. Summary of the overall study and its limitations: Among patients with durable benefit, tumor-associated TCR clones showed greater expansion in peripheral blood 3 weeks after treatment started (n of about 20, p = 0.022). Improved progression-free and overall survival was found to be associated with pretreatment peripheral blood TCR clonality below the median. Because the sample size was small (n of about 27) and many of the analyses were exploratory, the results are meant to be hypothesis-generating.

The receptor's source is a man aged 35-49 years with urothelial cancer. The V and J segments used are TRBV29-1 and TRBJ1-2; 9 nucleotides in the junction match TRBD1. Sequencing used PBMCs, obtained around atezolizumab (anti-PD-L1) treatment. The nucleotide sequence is TGCAGCGTCGTTGGTTTTTTTGGACAGGGGAAGTATGGCTACACCTTC. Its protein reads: CSVVGFFGQGKYGYTF.